Following are 27 T cell receptor beta chains from one sample sequenced in a study of blood T cell repertoires in COVID-19. Profiled with immunoSEQ multiplex PCR; TCRdb holds only in-frame clones, not every one. The sample contains approximately 390,000 clones, around 87% of which appear only once. The material sequenced was peripheral blood. The receptors stem from a woman aged 55-75 years with COVID-19, enrolled during active disease.

The genes are TRBV5-4 and TRBJ2-5; TRBD1 might be the D (6 bases). The CDR3 sequence is 14 residues long. V lost 5 bases to trimming and J lost 3 bases, with 14 bases between them. Germline values: CDR1 SGHNT, CDR2 YYREEE (reference sequence). Here the CDR3 reads CASSRGQSEETQYF. The CDR3 region has the DNA TGTGCCAGCAGTCGAGGACAGTCTGAAGAGACCCAGTACTTC. Using reference TRBV5-4 and TRBJ2-5 for the parts outside the CDR3, the full variable domain is ETGVTQSPTHLIKTRGQQVTLRCSSQSGHNTVSWYQQALGQGPQFIFQYYREEENGRGNFPPRFSGLQFPNYSSELNVNALELDDSALYLCASSRGQSEETQYFGPGTRLLVL.

DNA of the CDR3: TGTGCCAGTAGTAGAAAGAGTACCCGGGGTCCCTTCTACGAGCAGTACTTC. It yields the protein CASSRKSTRGPFYEQYF. The rearrangement joins TRBV19 to TRBJ2-7; D might be TRBD2 (5 bases). The CDR3 contains 17 residues. Trimming pared 4 bases from V and 3 bases from J, leaving 22 bases between. The germline CDR1 and CDR2 sequences are LNHDA and SQIVND (reference sequence).

The chain employs TRBV6-1 and TRBJ1-2; D is unclear. The germline V gene encodes CDR1 MNHNS and CDR2 SASEGT. This CDR3 is 14 amino acids long. Trimming removed 3 bases from V and 4 bases from J, with 12 bases in between. This chain's CDR3 is CASSERQSIYGYTF. Written as DNA, the CDR3 is TGTGCCAGCAGTGAGCGGCAGTCAATCTATGGCTACACCTTC.

The rearrangement joins TRBV7-2 to TRBJ2-1, with TRBD1 matching over 8 bases. CDR1 is SGHTA and CDR2 is FQGNSA in the germline V gene. The CDR3 has 14 amino acids. V shed 0 bases, J shed 8 bases, and the junction held 3 bases outside the gene matches. CDR3 in amino acids: CASSLAPGGHEQFF. The DNA for the CDR3 is TGTGCCAGCAGCTTAGCGCCAGGGGGCCATGAGCAGTTCTTC. Full variable domain (rest looked up from reference TRBV7-2 and TRBJ2-1): GAGVSQSPSNKVTEKGKDVELRCDPISGHTALYWYRQSLGQGLEFLIYFQGNSAPDKSGLPSDRFSAERTGGSVSTLTIQRTQQEDSAVYLCASSLAPGGHEQFFGPGTRLTVL.

The chain employs TRBV13 and TRBJ1-6; 8 positions agree with TRBD1. Germline V gene sequence: CDR1 PRHDT, CDR2 FYEKMQ (reference sequence). This CDR3 is built from 16 residues. The J segment lost 4 bases and the V segment lost 5 bases, leaving 7 bases of the junction unmatched. CDR3 amino acids: CASSMEGQGYNSPLHF. For the CDR3, the DNA is TGTGCCAGCAGCATGGAAGGACAGGGATATAATTCACCCCTCCACTTT. Using reference TRBV13 and TRBJ1-6 for the parts outside the CDR3, the full variable domain is AAGVIQSPRHLIKEKRETATLKCYPIPRHDTVYWYQQGPGQDPQFLISFYEKMQSDKGSIPDRFSAQQFSDYHSELNMSSLELGDSALYFCASSMEGQGYNSPLHFGNGTRLTVT.

This chain joins TRBV6-5 and TRBJ1-1, with D perhaps TRBD1 (5 bases). With 3 bases removed from V and 4 bases from J, the gap between germline ends came to 15 bases. The germline V gene has CDR1 MNHEY and CDR2 SVGAGI. This CDR3 spans 15 amino acids. Here the CDR3 DNA reads TGTGCCAGCAGTTATCGGTTAGGGGTAAGCACTGAAGCTTTCTTT. The encoded protein is CASSYRLGVSTEAFF.

The gene calls are TRBV19 and TRBJ1-5; D may be TRBD1 (5 bases). Trimming pared 5 bases from V and 0 bases from J, leaving 11 bases between. The CDR3 sequence is 15 residues long. Germline CDR1 is LNHDA and CDR2 is SQIVND (reference sequence). The CDR3 DNA sequence: TGTGCCAGTAGTGTGACAGTTTTTAGCAATCAGCCCCAGCATTTT. This encodes CASSVTVFSNQPQHF.

The CDR3: CASSRTGGSYNEQFF. CDR3 DNA sequence: TGTGCCAGCAGCCGCACAGGGGGCTCCTACAATGAGCAGTTCTTC. The chain couples TRBV27 to TRBJ2-1, with 8 bases lining up with TRBD1. Germline V gene sequence: CDR1 MNHEY, CDR2 SMNVEV (reference sequence). V shed 6 bases, J shed 0 bases, and the junction held 4 bases outside the gene matches. The CDR3 is made up of 15 amino acids.

V gene TRBV28 combines with J gene TRBJ2-2, with TRBD2 matching 12 bases. Germline V gene lookup returns CDR1 MDHEN and CDR2 SYDVKM. With V trimmed by 4 bases and J by 3 bases, 6 bases remained unmatched. This CDR3 has 17 residues. As DNA, the CDR3 is TGTGCCAGCAGTTCCCCTTGGACTAGCGGGGACACCGGGGAGCTGTTTTTT. Residues: CASSSPWTSGDTGELFF. The full variable domain, its missing parts supplied by reference TRBV28 and TRBJ2-2, is DVKVTQSSRYLVKRTGEKVFLECVQDMDHENMFWYRQDPGLGLRLIYFSYDVKMKEKGDIPEGYSVSREKKERFSLILESASTNQTSMYLCASSSPWTSGDTGELFFGEGSRLTVL.

The genes are TRBV18 and TRBJ1-2, with D perhaps TRBD1 (5 bases). The CDR3 is 15 amino acids. Germline assignment: CDR1 KGHSH and CDR2 LQKENI. Trimming stripped 3 bases from V and 3 bases from J, with 14 bases between. The CDR3 coding sequence is TGTGCCAGCTCACCGCTAAGGGACTCTGACTATGGCTACACCTTC. Translation gives CASSPLRDSDYGYTF.

J is TRBJ1-2 and V is TRBV18, with 11 nucleotides matching TRBD1. The CDR3 covers 14 residues. CDR1 is KGHSH, CDR2 LQKENI, per germline. Trimming took 5 bases from V and 6 from J; bases not matched to a gene: 5. The CDR3 nucleotides are TGTGCCAGCTCAGCCGGACAGGGGGCAGATGGCTACACCTTC. It specifies CASSAGQGADGYTF.

This sequence joins TRBV6-1 and TRBJ2-2; D not certain. The CDR3 runs to 13 residues. The germline V gene encodes CDR1 MNHNS and CDR2 SASEGT. The V end was cut by 2 bases, the J end by 6 bases, with 7 bases between. The CDR3 spells CASSEFGPGELFF. In DNA, the CDR3 is TGTGCCAGCAGTGAATTTGGCCCCGGGGAGCTGTTTTTT.

This CDR3 is CASSPSYTGTGELFF. The CDR3 region has the DNA TGTGCCAGCTCACCGTCCTATACAGGCACCGGGGAGCTGTTTTTT. The J gene is TRBJ2-2, the V gene TRBV18, with D possibly TRBD1 on 5 matching bases. CDR1 and CDR2 (germline): KGHSH, LQKENI. V was pared by 3 bases and J by 4 bases, with 12 bases between. This CDR3 spans 15 amino acids.

The chain has TRBV30 and TRBJ2-5; D not certain. Germline V gives CDR1 GTSNPN, CDR2 SVGIG (reference sequence). This CDR3 region has 13 residues. V dropped 5 bases and J dropped 1 base, with 11 bases sitting between them. CDR3 sequence reads: CAWGVVSQETQYF. The CDR3 DNA reads TGTGCCTGGGGCGTAGTTTCCCAAGAGACCCAGTACTTC.

The chain is built from TRBV5-1 and TRBJ2-5; 11 bases line up with TRBD1. This CDR3 is 20 amino acids long. J was trimmed by 7 bases and V by 0 bases; bases with no gene match: 20. Germline values: CDR1 SGHRS, CDR2 YFSETQ. As DNA, the CDR3 is TGCGCCAGCAGCTTGGGCCTGCCGGGACAGGGGGAAGGGAATTCAGCGACCCAGTACTTC. It is translated as CASSLGLPGQGEGNSATQYF.

The rearrangement uses TRBV7-3 and TRBJ2-3; D perhaps matches TRBD2 (6 bases). Germline lookup yields CDR1 SGHTA and CDR2 FQGTGA. CDR3 length equals 16 residues. Between the trimmed V and J ends, which lost 5 bases and 5 bases, there was a span of 20 bases. CDR3 coding DNA: TGTGCCAGCAGCCCAGGGACTCCTGCAGCGGGAGATACGCAGTATTTT. Residues: CASSPGTPAAGDTQYF.

The chain recombines TRBV5-1 with TRBJ2-2; tentative D call: TRBD2 (7 bases). Germline loops: CDR1 SGHRS, CDR2 YFSETQ. The V end was cut by 2 bases, the J end by 6 bases, with 17 bases between. The CDR3 consists of 16 residues. CDR3 bases: TGCGCCAGCAGCTTCCGAGGGGGGGCCTTCTCCGGGGAGCTGTTTTTT. Translated: CASSFRGGAFSGELFF.

The rearrangement uses TRBV5-1 and TRBJ2-7; 8 bases agree with TRBD1. This CDR3 spans 14 amino acids. Germline CDR1 is SGHRS and CDR2 is YFSETQ. Trimming removed 0 bases from V and 5 bases from J; junction bases left unmatched: 4. CDR3 bases: TGCGCCAGCAGCTTGGGGACAGGGTTGCACGAGCAGTACTTC. This translates into CASSLGTGLHEQYF.

The rearrangement uses TRBV9 and TRBJ1-4; 7 bases are a match to TRBD1. The CDR3 runs 15 residues. The V gene's germline CDR1 is SGDLS and CDR2 YYNGEE. V was pared by 3 bases and J by 6 bases, with 8 bases of the junction left unmatched. The CDR3 sequence: CASSGPRGKDEKLFF. In DNA, the CDR3 is TGTGCCAGCAGCGGGCCCAGGGGGAAGGATGAAAAACTGTTTTTT.

The J gene is TRBJ2-5, the V gene TRBV7-3, with D maybe TRBD1 (5 bases). Trimming took off 5 bases at V and 2 bases at J, with 15 bases between the two ends. The CDR3 runs 15 residues. Germline-derived CDR1 and CDR2 are SGHTA and FQGTGA. CDR3 DNA: TGTGCCAGCAGCGATCAAGTGACAGCTCAAGAGACCCAGTACTTC. Its translation: CASSDQVTAQETQYF.

The J gene is TRBJ1-5, the V gene TRBV5-1, with D perhaps TRBD1 (6 bases). Trimming cost V 4 bases and J 7 bases, with 15 bases left between them. This CDR3 has 14 amino acids. Germline-derived CDR1 and CDR2 are SGHRS and YFSETQ. CDR3 sequence reads: CASSEGSGGQPQHF. Here the CDR3 DNA reads TGCGCCAGCAGCGAGGGCAGTGGGGGCCAGCCCCAGCATTTT.

In this sample, this clone turned up a few times. J is TRBJ1-6 and V is TRBV6-1; D not certain. V lost 1 base and J 9 bases, leaving 10 bases between the germline ends. The CDR3 consists of 14 residues. Germline CDR1 reads MNHNS; CDR2 reads SASEGT. The DNA for the CDR3 is TGTGCCAGCAGTGAAGTAGCTACGGGTTCACCCCTCCACTTT. It codes for CASSEVATGSPLHF.

This chain links TRBV3-1 (or the pseudogene TRBV3-2) with TRBJ2-2, with 12 bases identical to TRBD2. CDR1 LGHDT and CDR2 YNNKEL come from the germline V gene (reference sequence). The CDR3 is made up of 17 amino acids. V trimming: 4 bases; J trimming: 5 bases; junction bases outside the gene matches: 8. The CDR3 DNA reads TGTGCCAGCAGCCGGAGCCTAGCGGGGGGGCCTACCGGGGAGCTGTTTTTT. It is translated as CASSRSLAGGPTGELFF.

This clone came up once. One junction end disagrees with the germline gene, perhaps due to a read error. The rearrangement links TRBV5-1 to TRBJ2-5, with 16 bases that match TRBD2. The CDR3 covers 17 residues. Germline CDR1 SGHRS, CDR2 YFSETQ. CDR3 bases: TGCGCCAGCAGGTTGGGGACTAGCGGGGGGGCCGGAGAGACCCAGTACTTC. Its translation: CASRLGTSGGAGETQYF.

This chain uses TRBV5-1 with TRBJ2-2; a possible D gene is TRBD2 (5 bases). Germline CDR1 and CDR2: SGHRS and YFSETQ. Trimming shortened V by 1 base and J by 10 bases, and 17 bases separated the two germline ends. This CDR3 contains 15 residues. This CDR3 reads CASSLTGSVREELFF. The DNA of the CDR3 is TGCGCCAGCAGCTTGACGGGAAGCGTTCGAGAGGAGCTGTTTTTT.

This clone was picked up one time. This chain connects TRBV6-5 to TRBJ1-1, with a tentative D call TRBD1 (6 bases). The V end lost 7 bases, the J end lost 6 bases, and 18 bases lay between the germline ends. Germline CDR1 and CDR2: MNHEY and SVGAGI. The CDR3 contains 14 residues. CDR3 sequence: CASTGAERRAEAFF. The CDR3 coding sequence is TGTGCCAGCACAGGGGCCGAGAGACGGGCTGAAGCTTTCTTT.

The rearrangement joins TRBV5-1 to TRBJ2-3; 16 bases are shared with TRBD2. Germline V gene lookup returns CDR1 SGHRS and CDR2 YFSETQ. V lost 4 bases, J lost 5 bases, and 7 bases stayed unmatched. CDR3 size: 17 residues. In nucleotides, the CDR3 is TGCGCCAGCAGCCCCCCGGGACTAGCGGGGGGGATAGATACGCAGTATTTT. Translating gives CASSPPGLAGGIDTQYF.